This T cell receptor beta chain was captured in a study of T cell responses to AZD1222 COVID-19 vaccine. The protocol was immunoSEQ multiplex PCR, while the TCRdb copy is restricted to in-frame clones and leaves out a portion. The sample lists 95,000 to 110,000 clones, roughly 92% occurring once. The CDR3 is 14 residues long. V was cut by 4 bases and J by 3 bases, with 13 bases left in between. Germline V gene lookup returns CDR1 MNHEY and CDR2 SMNVEV (reference sequence). The chain has TRBV27 and TRBJ2-7; D might be TRBD1 or TRBD2, each matching 5 bases. Material: peripheral blood, obtained on day 0 of AZD1222 vaccination. This clonotype was sampled from an adult in good health. The CDR3 DNA is TGTGCCAGCAGTTCGGGACCCGTTTTCTACGAGCAGTACTTC. Amino acid sequence: CASSSGPVFYEQYF.